The next 13 T cell receptor beta chains were all read from a single sample in a study of T cell responses to AZD1222 COVID-19 vaccine. Sequencing used immunoSEQ multiplex PCR; TCRdb keeps in-frame clones, though not all of them. The repertoire holds tens of thousands of clones, with around 87% as singletons. This material consisted of peripheral blood, taken on day 0 of MenACWY control vaccination. The receptors were gathered from an adult in good health.

The V call is TRBV5-1, the J call TRBJ2-7; 7 nucleotides agree with TRBD1. The CDR3 has 13 amino acids. CDR1 and CDR2 (germline): SGHRS, YFSETQ. V was clipped by 3 bases and J by 4 bases; unmatched bases: 4. CDR3 DNA sequence: TGCGCCAGCAGCTCTAACAGGGGTTACGAGCAGTACTTC. This sequence encodes CASSSNRGYEQYF.

V gene TRBV19 combines with J gene TRBJ1-1; D unclear. The CDR3 sequence is 14 residues long. Looked up from germline, CDR1 is LNHDA and CDR2 is SQIVND (reference sequence). Trimming took off 5 bases at V and 0 bases at J, with 10 bases between the two ends. CDR3 loop: CASSVMSLNTEAFF. The CDR3 nucleotides read TGTGCCAGTAGTGTGATGAGTCTGAACACTGAAGCTTTCTTT.

The rearrangement joins TRBV2 to TRBJ2-2, with no clear D. Germline V gene data show CDR1 as SNHLY and CDR2 as FYNNEI. The V gene lost 2 bases and the J gene lost 3 bases, with 7 bases spanning the gap. The CDR3 extends over 14 amino acids. CDR3: CASSEQGYTGELFF. In DNA, the CDR3 is TGTGCCAGCAGTGAACAAGGGTACACCGGGGAGCTGTTTTTT.

This clone was detected only a few times. The chain joins TRBV6-5 to TRBJ1-2; 11 nucleotides agree with TRBD1. After removal of 2 bases from V and 4 bases from J, the junction contained 3 bases not matched to a gene. The CDR3 spans 15 residues. Germline CDR1 and CDR2: MNHEY and SVGAGI. The chain's CDR3 is CASSYGTGGGYGYTF. In DNA form, the CDR3 reads TGTGCCAGCAGTTACGGGACAGGGGGGGGCTATGGCTACACCTTC.

The chain combines TRBV6-6 with TRBJ2-7, with D unresolved. Trimming took 4 bases from V and 4 from J, leaving 8 bases between them. Per the germline V gene, CDR1 is MNHNY and CDR2 is SVGAGI (reference sequence). This CDR3 has 12 amino acids. The CDR3 DNA is TGTGCCAGCAGTTTAGGGATTTACGAGCAGTACTTC. Its protein product is CASSLGIYEQYF.

CDR3 in amino acids: CASSLTRRSYNEQFF. DNA of the CDR3: TGTGCCAGCAGTTTAACTAGAAGGTCCTACAATGAGCAGTTCTTC. This rearrangement joins TRBV6-2 or TRBV6-3 to TRBJ2-1, with D perhaps matching TRBD2 (5 bases). Germline V gives CDR1 MNHEY, CDR2 SVGEGT. Trimming left V 4 bases short and J 1 base short, with 11 bases between. This CDR3 is 15 amino acids long.

This clone has only one observation. The chain couples TRBV3-1 (or the pseudogene TRBV3-2) to TRBJ1-1; 8 bases are a match to TRBD1. The ends lost 5 bases at V and 1 base at J; junction bases unmatched: 6. The CDR3 consists of 15 residues. Germline V gene lookup returns CDR1 LGHDT and CDR2 YNNKEL (reference sequence). This CDR3 is CASSSTGQANTEAFF. CDR3 DNA sequence: TGTGCCAGCAGCTCAACGGGACAGGCGAACACTGAAGCTTTCTTT.

J is TRBJ2-7 and V is TRBV28; the D is unclear. Trimming cost V 7 bases and J 5 bases, with 24 bases left between them. The CDR3 spans 16 residues. Germline CDR1 reads MDHEN; CDR2 reads SYDVKM. The CDR3: CASKGPQSPLWDEQYF. CDR3 bases: TGTGCCAGCAAAGGTCCCCAGTCTCCGCTCTGGGACGAGCAGTACTTC.

The rearrangement joins TRBV5-1 to TRBJ2-5; D is uncertain. Trimming cost V 0 bases and J 3 bases, with 9 bases left between them. The CDR3 is made up of 14 amino acids. The germline gives CDR1 SGHRS, CDR2 YFSETQ. The CDR3 DNA reads TGCGCCAGCAGCTTGGTGGGGTCTGAAGAGACCCAGTACTTC. This encodes CASSLVGSEETQYF.

This clone was detected only once. The rearrangement uses TRBV20-1 and TRBJ2-7; no definite D call. Germline V gene data show CDR1 as DFQATT and CDR2 as SNEGSKA (reference sequence). The CDR3 has 10 residues. Trimming removed 6 bases at V and 5 bases at J, with 8 bases between. CDR3 in amino acids: CSATNNEQYF. In nucleotides, the CDR3 is TGCAGTGCCACGAATAACGAGCAGTACTTC.

CDR3 residues: CASLLLGELFF. CDR3 coding DNA: TGCGCCAGCCTACTTCTTGGGGAGCTGTTTTTT. The rearrangement links TRBV10-2 to TRBJ2-2; D uncertain. V was shortened by 8 bases and J by 8 bases, with 9 bases between the two germline ends. Germline V gene lookup returns CDR1 WSHSY and CDR2 SAAADI. The CDR3 loop spans 11 amino acids.

The V and J genes are TRBV19 and TRBJ2-7; D may be TRBD1 (5 bases). CDR1 is LNHDA and CDR2 is SQIVND in the germline V gene (reference sequence). V lost 10 bases to trimming and J lost 1 base, with 17 bases between them. This CDR3 has 14 residues. The CDR3: CATSLGRLSYEQYF. The CDR3 DNA follows: TGTGCCACCAGCCTGGGGCGGCTTTCCTACGAGCAGTACTTC.

This chain uses TRBV5-8 with TRBJ2-3; D gene unclear. Looked up from germline, CDR1 is SGHTS and CDR2 is YDEGEE. CDR3 length: 17 amino acids. V was shortened by 3 bases and J by 0 bases, with 17 bases between the two germline ends. This chain's CDR3 is CASSSRLWVTSTDTQYF. CDR3 nucleotide sequence: TGTGCCAGCAGCTCCCGTCTTTGGGTCACTAGCACAGATACGCAGTATTTT. Combining the CDR3 with reference TRBV5-8 and TRBJ2-3 gives the whole variable domain EAGVTQSPTHLIKTRGQQATLRCSPISGHTSVYWYQQALGLGLQFLLWYDEGEERNRGNFPPRFSGRQFPNYSSELNVNALELEDSALYLCASSSRLWVTSTDTQYFGPGTRLTVL.